The 15 T cell receptor beta chains below were found in one sample sequenced in a study of cytomegalovirus exposure and HLA in healthy donors. Primers included in the PCR were 60 Vbeta and 13 Jbeta primers. Data came from immunoSEQ multiplex PCR; TCRdb stores just in-frame clones and leaves some out. This sample yields 130,000 or so clones, of which around 77% are seen a single time; roughly 1% belongs to the top ten. Source material: PBMCs. The receptors were gathered from a woman aged 55-69 years in good health and CMV-seronegative.

This clone was recorded once. The chain is built from TRBV7-2 and TRBJ2-5, with a weak D call TRBD2 (6 bases). The ends were cut back, 1 base at V and 4 bases at J, with 13 bases in the middle. Germline lookup yields CDR1 SGHTA and CDR2 FQGNSA. The CDR3 is 15 residues long. The CDR3 here is CASSLGPGVAETQYF. The CDR3 nucleotides read TGTGCCAGCAGCTTAGGGCCGGGGGTCGCAGAGACCCAGTACTTC. Combining the CDR3 with reference TRBV7-2 and TRBJ2-5 gives the whole variable domain GAGVSQSPSNKVTEKGKDVELRCDPISGHTALYWYRQSLGQGLEFLIYFQGNSAPDKSGLPSDRFSAERTGGSVSTLTIQRTQQEDSAVYLCASSLGPGVAETQYFGPGTRLLVL.

In the case of this clone: Other DNA sequences within the sample encode an identical CDR3. The genes are TRBV9 and TRBJ2-7, with TRBD2 matching over 14 bases. J lost 4 bases, V lost 3 bases, and 3 bases had no gene match. This CDR3 has 15 amino acids. CDR1 is SGDLS and CDR2 is YYNGEE in the germline V gene. CDR3 residues: CASSAGTSGSYEQYF. CDR3 DNA: TGTGCCAGCAGCGCTGGGACTAGCGGGAGTTACGAGCAGTACTTC.

The chain has TRBV5-6 and TRBJ2-7, with D perhaps matching TRBD2 (5 bases). The V gene's germline CDR1 is SGHDT and CDR2 YYEEEE. V was clipped by 0 bases and J by 5 bases, with 12 bases between them. The CDR3 is 14 residues long. This chain's CDR3 is CASSLVLREHEQYF. The CDR3 DNA is TGTGCCAGCAGCTTGGTCCTGAGGGAACACGAGCAGTACTTC. Full variable domain (rest looked up from reference TRBV5-6 and TRBJ2-7): DAGVTQSPTHLIKTRGQQVTLRCSPKSGHDTVSWYQQALGQGPQFIFQYYEEEERQRGNFPDRFSGHQFPNYSSELNVNALLLGDSALYLCASSLVLREHEQYFGPGTRLTVT.

This clone appeared a few times. The CDR3 DNA reads TGCAGCGTTGAACACTCTACCGGGGAGCTGTTTTTT. Encoded protein: CSVEHSTGELFF. The V call is TRBV29-1, the J call TRBJ2-2; no clear D. Germline V CDR1 and CDR2: SQVTM, ANQGSEA. This CDR3 has 12 residues. Trimming stripped 2 bases from V and 5 bases from J, with 6 bases between.

A note on this clone: Relative to the germline gene, one junction end is altered; a read error may explain this. CDR3 DNA: TGTTCCAGCAGCCGACAGGGGGCTGAAGCTTTCTTT. This gives the protein CSSSRQGAEAFF. V usage is TRBV7-9 and J usage is TRBJ1-1; 9 bases are shared with TRBD1. CDR3 length equals 12 residues. Germline V gene sequence: CDR1 SEHNR, CDR2 FQNEAQ (reference sequence).

The chain is built from TRBV28 and TRBJ1-2; 7 nucleotides line up with TRBD1. V lost 5 bases and J lost 3; bases outside the gene matches: 15. The CDR3 covers 17 residues. Per germline, CDR1 MDHEN and CDR2 SYDVKM. CDR3 sequence: CASSPTGTWSKDYGYTF. In nucleotides, the CDR3 is TGTGCCAGCAGTCCGACAGGGACCTGGAGTAAGGACTATGGCTACACCTTC.

The chain joins TRBV18 to TRBJ2-3, with 10 bases identical to TRBD2. This CDR3 is built from 15 residues. Germline CDR1 reads KGHSH; CDR2 reads LQKENI. V lost 2 bases and J lost 3; bases outside the gene matches: 2. CDR3 in amino acids: CASSPATSGTDTQYF. In DNA, the CDR3 is TGTGCCAGCTCACCAGCGACTAGCGGGACAGATACGCAGTATTTT.

The rearrangement joins TRBV7-9 to TRBJ2-5; TRBD1 aligns across 12 bases. The DNA end is a closer match to TRBJ2-7, so the J assignment may be wrong. CDR3 length: 14 amino acids. Germline V gene lookup returns CDR1 SEHNR and CDR2 FQNEAQ (reference sequence). As DNA, the CDR3 is TGTGCCAGCAGCTCGGGACAGGGGGCTTACGAGCAGTACTTC. Encoded protein: CASSSGQGAYEQYF.

A word on this clone: The junction departs from the called germline gene at one end, perhaps through a read error. V is TRBV7-2 and J is TRBJ2-3; D might be TRBD2 (5 bases). The CDR3 runs to 16 residues. Germline V CDR1 and CDR2: SGHTA, FQGNSA. CDR3 DNA: TGTGCCAGCAGATTAGAGCTCTCCGCGGGTACAGATACGCAGTATTTT. It specifies CASRLELSAGTDTQYF.

The genes are TRBV9 and TRBJ1-6; D unclear. Germline-derived CDR1 and CDR2 are SGDLS and YYNGEE. The length of the CDR3 is 14 residues. Trimming took 0 bases from V and 7 from J, leaving 8 bases between them. The CDR3 region is CASSVDTGNSPLHF. CDR3 bases: TGTGCCAGCAGCGTAGACACGGGGAATTCACCCCTCCACTTT.

V gene TRBV9 combines with J gene TRBJ2-1, with D perhaps matching TRBD2 (5 bases). This CDR3 spans 14 amino acids. Germline V gene data show CDR1 as SGDLS and CDR2 as YYNGEE. The V gene lost 4 bases and the J gene lost 5 bases, with 13 bases spanning the gap. The CDR3 here is CASSPSRGNNEQFF. The DNA of the CDR3 is TGTGCCAGCAGCCCCTCCCGAGGGAACAATGAGCAGTTCTTC.

The chain recombines TRBV6-5 with TRBJ1-2; tentatively, D is TRBD1 (5 bases). V was trimmed by 5 bases and J by 5 bases, leaving 12 bases between them. The CDR3 consists of 13 residues. Per the germline V gene, CDR1 is MNHEY and CDR2 is SVGAGI. CDR3 in DNA: TGTGCCAGCAGTATTGACAGAAGATATGGCTACACCTTC. This codes for CASSIDRRYGYTF.

This clone was seen a single time. The rearrangement uses TRBV9 and TRBJ2-1; TRBD2 aligns across 12 bases. The CDR3 is made up of 16 amino acids. Trimming cost V 2 bases and J 8 bases; bases outside gene matches: 8. The germline CDR1 and CDR2 sequences are SGDLS and YYNGEE. CDR3 sequence (DNA): TGTGCCAGCAGCGTCCACCCTAGCGGGGGGGCATATGAGCAGTTCTTC. Translated, it gives CASSVHPSGGAYEQFF.

This rearrangement joins TRBV13 to TRBJ2-7; 10 nucleotides align to TRBD1. With 4 bases clipped from V and 4 bases from J, the junction kept 7 bases outside the gene matches. Germline values: CDR1 PRHDT, CDR2 FYEKMQ (reference sequence). This CDR3 is 15 amino acids long. The CDR3 DNA follows: TGTGCCAGCAGCTCTACGGACAGGGGGAGTTACGAGCAGTACTTC. Protein sequence: CASSSTDRGSYEQYF.

The chain links TRBV4-1 to TRBJ1-2; 11 bases fit TRBD1. V dropped 6 bases and J dropped 5; count of bases not matched to a gene: 8. Germline V gene sequence: CDR1 MGHRA, CDR2 YSYEKL. This CDR3 has 15 amino acids. CDR3 in DNA: TGCGCCAGCAGTTTAGGACAGGGGGCGTCGTATGGCTACACCTTC. Amino acid sequence: CASSLGQGASYGYTF.